The following is a T cell receptor (beta chain) sequence with its context. No antigen is known for it. Base-call qualities are not available, and no considerably larger clone is one nucleotide away. These data originate in a study of regulatory and conventional T cells in RAG deficiency (dated 2017 in TCRdb). As for the study more broadly: The study used high-throughput TCR beta sequencing to compare repertoire diversity and composition of Treg, conventional CD4+ and CD8+ T cells between RAG-deficient patients and healthy controls. Overall study outcomes, separate from this receptor: Shorter CDR3 lengths were found in all patient T-cell subsets, and >85% Treg-Tconv repertoire overlap at nucleotide and amino acid level was observed in Omenn syndrome patients. Some T-cell subset analyses were not performed for some subjects. Sorted CD25-high CD127-low cells from Omenn syndrome patients may represent peripherally activated cells rather than bona fide Treg cells. Compared with controls, Omenn syndrome and CID/AS patients had roughly 98-fold fewer unique TCR beta sequences in Treg cells, but only approximately 10-fold fewer in the other subsets. Compared with control T-cell subpopulations, RAG-deficient patients had much lower Shannon entropy and higher Simpson indices.

Library generation was performed with the immunoSEQ multiplex PCR assay. Rearranged TCR beta chain products were amplified from the genomic DNA of sorted T-cell subsets and were then sequenced. The study's processing was this. Repertoire diversity of productive TCR beta rearrangements was quantified using Shannon entropy and Simpson indices. Clonal expansion was assessed by the summed frequency of the 100 most abundant productive TCR beta clonotypes among total reads. The TRB repertoires were scored with a self-reactivity index built on which amino acids appear at CDR3beta positions 6 and 7. Two-way ANOVA was used for repertoire analyses, and Student t or Mann-Whitney tests were used for flow cytometric analyses. This immuneACCESS table, as held by TCRdb, lists in-frame sequences with V and J called but not all clones. Of the missing ones, under half trace to an unresolved V gene in checked studies; the others have no known cause. The DNA was the basis for D and trimming; V, J and clone size are from that table. The sample data list around 12,000 clones, and around 92% of these were observed just once. The biggest ten clones account for 1.1% of the sample.

Before genomic DNA extraction, conventional CD4+ T cells were isolated from blood as CD25-low CD127-high cells. Roughly eight healthy control donors served as the comparison group for repertoire analyses. V lost 5 bases and J lost 0 bases; the stretch between them is 20 bases long. The germline V gene encodes CDR1 SGHVS and CDR2 FQNEAQ. The CDR3 runs 18 residues from the cysteine to the phenylalanine. Of the read, only the CDR3 DNA is kept; its 54 bases are in frame from base 1. The data were also submitted as part of a second study, on regulatory T cells. According to the second study: For the multiplex PCR, 52 forward TRBV primers and 13 reverse TRBJ primers were used, and amplification bias was corrected with both assay-based and computational methods. Patient repertoires showed restricted unique TRB V-J pairs and skewed V and J gene usage, most marked in regulatory T cells. The study compared T-cell receptor beta repertoires of sorted regulatory, conventional CD4+ and CD8+ T cells between CD3G-deficient patients and healthy controls. Ficoll density separation was used to isolate peripheral blood mononuclear cells. Within the immunoSEQ assay, multiplex PCR amplified rearranged TRB loci from genomic DNA. TRB amplicons were sequenced using an Illumina HiSeq platform. Custom algorithms error-filtered the raw sequences and aligned the raw sequences to reference gene sequences, after which the immunoSEQ online tools were used for analysis. Productive and nonproductive TRB rearrangement frequencies were evaluated among both unique and total sequences. For group comparisons, t tests, Mann-Whitney tests or two-way ANOVA were performed in Prism software.

The clonotype was recovered from a human donor in good health. The chain joins TRBV7-8 to TRBJ1-3; a tentative D call is TRBD1 (5 bases match). Sequencing used CD4+ effector T cells sorted from blood. The encoded CDR3 is CASSAVWDPLYSGNTIYF. The nucleotides read TGTGCCAGCAGCGCCGTTTGGGACCCTCTCTACTCTGGAAACACCATATATTTT.